This is a list of T cell receptor beta chains from one sample in a study of cytomegalovirus exposure and HLA in healthy donors. The table came from immunoSEQ multiplex PCR; TCRdb's copy has only in-frame clones and leaves some out. The table includes 120,000 to 150,000 clones, about 84% detected once. Sequenced: PBMCs. Every receptor here comes from a woman in her thirties or forties in good health and CMV-seropositive. The CDR3 runs from the conserved cysteine through the conserved F or W. D genes are given only for firm matches. Expanded clones get a size class; other rows say once, few or many, or leave the size out.

D | J | V | size | DNA | CDR3
NA | TRBJ1-3 | TRBV7-9 | NA | TGTGCCAGCAGCCGGGGGGAATCTGGAAACACCATATATTTT | CASSRGESGNTIYF
NA | TRBJ2-2 | TRBV6-1 | NA | TGTGCCAGCAGTGAGGGGACTGGGGGAGCCGGGGAGCTGTTTTTT | CASSEGTGGAGELFF
NA | TRBJ2-3 | TRBV29-1 | once | TGCAGTTTAGGGGGGGCGGGGGTGACAGATACGCAGTATTTT | CSLGGAGVTDTQYF
TRBD2 | TRBJ2-7 | TRBV7-9 | NA | TGTGCCAGCAGCATCCGACAGGGGACTAGCGGGACCGAGCAGTACTTC | CASSIRQGTSGTEQYF
TRBD1 | TRBJ2-5 | TRBV6-5 | NA | TGTGCCAGCACTGGGACAGGGGTAGAGACCCAGTACTTC | CASTGTGVETQYF
TRBD2 | TRBJ2-7 | TRBV10-3 | NA | TGTGCCATCAGGCCTAGCGGGGGGGACTACGAGCAGTACTTC | CAIRPSGGDYEQYF
NA | TRBJ2-1 | TRBV28 | NA | TGTGCCAGCAGTTTGTCGGGGAAGAATGAGCAGTTCTTC | CASSLSGKNEQFF
NA | TRBJ2-3 | TRBV19 | NA | TGTGCCAGTGGAAACAGGTATGGCACAGATACGCAGTATTTT | CASGNRYGTDTQYF
NA | TRBJ2-6 | TRBV28 | NA | TGTGCCAGCAACAAGAACTTGGGGGGTTTTAGCAACGTCCTGACTTTC | CASNKNLGGFSNVLTF
TRBD2 | TRBJ2-1 | TRBV18 | few | TGTGCCAGCTCGCAGAGAGCTGCGGGAGGGTACAATGAGCAGTTCTTC | CASSQRAAGGYNEQFF
NA | TRBJ1-1 | TRBV5-1 | few | TGCGCCAGCAGCTTGTACGGGCGGGACACTGAAGCTTTCTTT | CASSLYGRDTEAFF